A selection of T cell receptor beta chains follows, all from one sample in a study of blood T cell repertoires in COVID-19. The data were produced by immunoSEQ multiplex PCR, yet TCRdb's version contains in-frame clones alone and is incomplete. The sample has 140,000 to 150,000 clones, roughly three quarters seen once. Sequencing input: peripheral blood. All receptors come from a woman aged 55-69 years with acute or convalescent COVID-19. CDR3s include the opening cysteine and the closing phenylalanine or tryptophan. Fields, in order: J gene, V gene, CDR3 length, D gene, clone size, CDR3 protein, CDR3 DNA. D genes are given only for firm matches. Size tells how often a clone was seen (once, few, many) or the class of an expanded clone, and some rows leave it out.

j_call: TRBJ1-1
v_call: TRBV7-9
cdr3_length: 14
d_call: TRBD1
clone_size: NA
cdr3_aa: CASSLTGAGTEAFF
cdr3_nt: TGTGCCAGCAGCCTGACAGGGGCGGGCACTGAAGCTTTCTTT

j_call: TRBJ2-1
v_call: TRBV5-1
cdr3_length: 15
d_call: TRBD2
clone_size: NA
cdr3_aa: CASSLDGSGHNEQFF
cdr3_nt: TGCGCCAGCAGCTTGGATGGTAGCGGGCACAATGAGCAGTTCTTC

j_call: TRBJ2-7
v_call: TRBV11-2
cdr3_length: 17
d_call: TRBD2
clone_size: NA
cdr3_aa: CASSLGISGRVSYEQYF
cdr3_nt: TGTGCCAGCAGCTTAGGGATTAGCGGGAGAGTCAGCTACGAGCAGTACTTC

j_call: TRBJ2-5
v_call: TRBV9
cdr3_length: 17
d_call: NA
clone_size: once
cdr3_aa: CASSPGPGVSRGETQYF
cdr3_nt: TGTGCCAGCAGCCCTGGACCGGGGGTTTCAAGGGGAGAGACCCAGTACTTC

j_call: TRBJ2-7
v_call: TRBV13
cdr3_length: 15
d_call: TRBD1
clone_size: NA
cdr3_aa: CASSSSGTGFREQYF
cdr3_nt: TGTGCCAGCAGCTCTTCCGGGACAGGCTTTCGAGAGCAGTACTTC

j_call: TRBJ1-1
v_call: TRBV11-3
cdr3_length: 14
d_call: TRBD1
clone_size: few
cdr3_aa: CASSPRDRATEAFF
cdr3_nt: TGTGCCAGCAGCCCCCGGGACAGGGCTACTGAAGCTTTCTTT

j_call: TRBJ2-1
v_call: TRBV4-1
cdr3_length: 15
d_call: NA
clone_size: few
cdr3_aa: CASSQPGTQLREQFF
cdr3_nt: TGCGCCAGCAGCCAACCCGGGACTCAGCTTCGAGAGCAGTTCTTC

j_call: TRBJ2-7
v_call: TRBV5-1
cdr3_length: 13
d_call: NA
clone_size: NA
cdr3_aa: CASSFPGSYEQYF
cdr3_nt: TGCGCCAGCAGCTTCCCGGGCTCCTACGAGCAGTACTTC

j_call: TRBJ1-5
v_call: TRBV7-9
cdr3_length: 16
d_call: TRBD1
clone_size: NA
cdr3_aa: CASSLGTGLINQPQHF
cdr3_nt: TGTGCCAGCAGCTTAGGGACAGGGCTAATCAATCAGCCCCAGCATTTT

j_call: TRBJ2-1
v_call: TRBV4-2
cdr3_length: 18
d_call: TRBD1
clone_size: once
cdr3_aa: CASSQKEGSGGGRNEQFF
cdr3_nt: TGTGCCAGCAGCCAAAAGGAGGGATCAGGGGGCGGTAGGAATGAGCAGTTCTTC

j_call: TRBJ2-3
v_call: TRBV19
cdr3_length: 15
d_call: NA
clone_size: NA
cdr3_aa: CASTDSAGPTDTQYF
cdr3_nt: TGTGCCAGTACCGATAGCGCGGGGCCCACAGATACGCAGTATTTT

j_call: TRBJ1-1
v_call: TRBV7-2
cdr3_length: 14
d_call: NA
clone_size: NA
cdr3_aa: CASSRGRVSTEAFF
cdr3_nt: TGTGCCAGCAGCCGGGGAAGGGTCTCGACTGAAGCTTTCTTT

j_call: TRBJ2-7
v_call: TRBV15
cdr3_length: 13
d_call: NA
clone_size: NA
cdr3_aa: CATSRVLATEQYF
cdr3_nt: TGTGCCACCAGCAGAGTTCTAGCCACCGAGCAGTACTTC

j_call: TRBJ2-7
v_call: TRBV27
cdr3_length: 16
d_call: TRBD2
clone_size: NA
cdr3_aa: CASTFPRRELSYEQYF
cdr3_nt: TGTGCCAGCACCTTCCCCCGGCGGGAGTTATCCTACGAGCAGTACTTC

j_call: TRBJ1-1
v_call: TRBV27
cdr3_length: 13
d_call: NA
clone_size: NA
cdr3_aa: CASSFPGVSEAFF
cdr3_nt: TGTGCCAGCAGTTTTCCAGGGGTCTCTGAAGCTTTCTTT

j_call: TRBJ1-2
v_call: TRBV2
cdr3_length: 14
d_call: NA
clone_size: NA
cdr3_aa: CASQSYQGNYGYTF
cdr3_nt: TGTGCCAGCCAATCCTATCAGGGTAACTATGGCTACACCTTC

j_call: TRBJ1-2
v_call: TRBV11-2
cdr3_length: 15
d_call: TRBD1
clone_size: once
cdr3_aa: CASSPGTAAVYGYTF
cdr3_nt: TGTGCCAGCAGCCCGGGGACAGCGGCAGTCTATGGCTACACCTTC

j_call: TRBJ1-2
v_call: TRBV6-1
cdr3_length: 14
d_call: NA
clone_size: NA
cdr3_aa: CASSSEGLFYGYTF
cdr3_nt: TGTGCCAGCAGCAGCGAAGGACTTTTCTATGGCTACACCTTC

j_call: TRBJ2-1
v_call: TRBV5-1
cdr3_length: 15
d_call: NA
clone_size: NA
cdr3_aa: CASSHSLEFYNEQFF
cdr3_nt: TGCGCCAGCAGCCACTCCCTAGAATTCTACAATGAGCAGTTCTTC

j_call: TRBJ1-5
v_call: TRBV28
cdr3_length: 15
d_call: NA
clone_size: few
cdr3_aa: CASAGAAWGNQPQHF
cdr3_nt: TGTGCCAGCGCTGGGGCGGCGTGGGGCAATCAGCCCCAGCATTTT

j_call: TRBJ2-7
v_call: TRBV2
cdr3_length: 10
d_call: NA
clone_size: NA
cdr3_aa: CASRSYEQYF
cdr3_nt: TGTGCCAGCAGGAGTTACGAGCAGTACTTC

j_call: TRBJ2-2
v_call: TRBV4-1
cdr3_length: 14
d_call: NA
clone_size: NA
cdr3_aa: CASSFSGNTGELFF
cdr3_nt: TGCGCCAGCAGCTTTAGCGGGAACACCGGGGAGCTGTTTTTT

j_call: TRBJ1-3
v_call: TRBV19
cdr3_length: 12
d_call: TRBD1
clone_size: NA
cdr3_aa: CATGDRGNTIYF
cdr3_nt: TGTGCCACCGGGGACAGAGGAAACACCATATATTTT

j_call: TRBJ2-1
v_call: TRBV5-4
cdr3_length: 13
d_call: NA
clone_size: NA
cdr3_aa: CASSLAHYNEQFF
cdr3_nt: TGTGCCAGCAGCTTGGCACACTACAATGAGCAGTTCTTC

j_call: TRBJ2-2
v_call: TRBV6-2/TRBV6-3
cdr3_length: 15
d_call: TRBD2
clone_size: NA
cdr3_aa: CASSYSAGGPGELFF
cdr3_nt: TGTGCCAGCAGTTACTCGGCGGGAGGACCCGGGGAGCTGTTTTTT

j_call: TRBJ1-2
v_call: TRBV3-1/TRBV3-2
cdr3_length: 13
d_call: NA
clone_size: NA
cdr3_aa: CASSQDGLYGYTF
cdr3_nt: TGTGCCAGCAGCCAAGATGGGCTCTATGGCTACACCTTC

j_call: TRBJ1-1
v_call: TRBV27
cdr3_length: 13
d_call: NA
clone_size: NA
cdr3_aa: CASSLLGQAEAFF
cdr3_nt: TGTGCCAGCAGTTTACTGGGGCAGGCTGAAGCTTTCTTT

j_call: TRBJ1-6
v_call: TRBV30
cdr3_length: 14
d_call: NA
clone_size: NA
cdr3_aa: CAWSPLLQGSPLHF
cdr3_nt: TGTGCCTGGAGCCCCCTCTTACAGGGATCACCCCTCCACTTT

j_call: TRBJ2-7
v_call: TRBV2
cdr3_length: 16
d_call: TRBD2
clone_size: NA
cdr3_aa: CASSEPLAGGRDEQYF
cdr3_nt: TGTGCCAGCAGTGAACCGCTAGCGGGAGGCAGGGACGAGCAGTACTTC

j_call: TRBJ2-7
v_call: TRBV5-6
cdr3_length: 16
d_call: TRBD1
clone_size: NA
cdr3_aa: CASSLAGQGPPYEQYF
cdr3_nt: TGTGCCAGCAGCTTGGCTGGACAGGGTCCCCCCTACGAGCAGTACTTC

j_call: TRBJ2-1
v_call: TRBV9
cdr3_length: 14
d_call: TRBD2
clone_size: NA
cdr3_aa: CASSVVTSGNEQFF
cdr3_nt: TGTGCCAGCAGCGTAGTTACTAGCGGAAATGAGCAGTTCTTC

j_call: TRBJ2-1
v_call: TRBV3-1/TRBV3-2
cdr3_length: 18
d_call: TRBD2
clone_size: many
cdr3_aa: CASSQPSGRLSSYNEQFF
cdr3_nt: TGTGCCAGCAGCCAACCTAGCGGGAGACTAAGCTCCTACAATGAGCAGTTCTTC

j_call: TRBJ1-4
v_call: TRBV18
cdr3_length: 15
d_call: TRBD1
clone_size: NA
cdr3_aa: CASSPRDSTGEKLFF
cdr3_nt: TGTGCCAGCTCACCCAGGGACAGCACCGGGGAAAAACTGTTTTTT

j_call: TRBJ1-3
v_call: TRBV10-3
cdr3_length: 13
d_call: NA
clone_size: NA
cdr3_aa: CAISVDRIRTIYF
cdr3_nt: TGTGCCATCAGTGTCGACAGGATTAGGACCATATATTTT

j_call: TRBJ2-1
v_call: TRBV30
cdr3_length: 15
d_call: NA
clone_size: NA
cdr3_aa: CAWAKGGSSYNEQFF
cdr3_nt: TGTGCCTGGGCGAAAGGCGGAAGCTCCTACAATGAGCAGTTCTTC

j_call: TRBJ2-7
v_call: TRBV29-1
cdr3_length: 12
d_call: NA
clone_size: NA
cdr3_aa: CSVTSSSYEQYF
cdr3_nt: TGCAGCGTTACCTCCAGCTCCTACGAGCAGTACTTC

j_call: TRBJ1-5
v_call: TRBV27
cdr3_length: 15
d_call: TRBD1
clone_size: NA
cdr3_aa: CASSPPRQGAQPQHF
cdr3_nt: TGTGCCAGCAGTCCCCCAAGACAGGGGGCCCAGCCCCAGCATTTT

j_call: TRBJ1-2
v_call: TRBV4-1
cdr3_length: 15
d_call: TRBD1
clone_size: few
cdr3_aa: CASSQEPGTGYGYTF
cdr3_nt: TGCGCCAGCAGCCAAGAGCCCGGGACAGGCTATGGCTACACCTTC

j_call: TRBJ2-7
v_call: TRBV2
cdr3_length: 16
d_call: TRBD1
clone_size: once
cdr3_aa: CASSVPRDRRSYEQYF
cdr3_nt: TGTGCCAGCAGTGTACCCCGGGACAGAAGAAGCTACGAGCAGTACTTC

j_call: TRBJ2-5
v_call: TRBV6-5
cdr3_length: 15
d_call: TRBD2
clone_size: many
cdr3_aa: CASSPGLADQETQYF
cdr3_nt: TGTGCCAGCAGTCCCGGACTAGCGGATCAAGAGACCCAGTACTTC

j_call: TRBJ1-1
v_call: TRBV27
cdr3_length: 14
d_call: NA
clone_size: NA
cdr3_aa: CASCPGRYNTEAFF
cdr3_nt: TGTGCCAGCTGTCCCGGGAGATATAACACTGAAGCTTTCTTT

j_call: TRBJ1-6
v_call: TRBV28
cdr3_length: 16
d_call: NA
clone_size: NA
cdr3_aa: CASALTQSSYNSPLHF
cdr3_nt: TGTGCCAGCGCCCTGACACAGAGCTCCTATAATTCACCCCTCCACTTT

j_call: TRBJ1-2
v_call: TRBV30
cdr3_length: 15
d_call: TRBD1
clone_size: NA
cdr3_aa: CAWAIGTGQVYGYTF
cdr3_nt: TGTGCCTGGGCTATCGGGACAGGACAAGTCTATGGCTACACCTTC

j_call: TRBJ1-5
v_call: TRBV6-5
cdr3_length: 14
d_call: TRBD1
clone_size: NA
cdr3_aa: CASSGQGRTQPQHF
cdr3_nt: TGTGCCAGCAGCGGACAGGGTAGGACTCAGCCCCAGCATTTT

j_call: TRBJ2-7
v_call: TRBV10-3
cdr3_length: 15
d_call: TRBD2
clone_size: NA
cdr3_aa: CAISEEAGGFYEQYF
cdr3_nt: TGTGCCATCAGTGAGGAGGCGGGAGGGTTCTACGAGCAGTACTTC

j_call: TRBJ2-1
v_call: TRBV10-2
cdr3_length: 13
d_call: TRBD2
clone_size: NA
cdr3_aa: CASIWREGNEQFF
cdr3_nt: TGCGCCAGCATTTGGCGGGAGGGGAATGAGCAGTTCTTC

j_call: TRBJ2-1
v_call: TRBV5-1
cdr3_length: 14
d_call: NA
clone_size: once
cdr3_aa: CATASQPSYNEQFF
cdr3_nt: TGCGCCACCGCTAGCCAGCCGTCCTACAATGAGCAGTTCTTC

j_call: TRBJ1-1
v_call: TRBV20-1
cdr3_length: 12
d_call: NA
clone_size: NA
cdr3_aa: CSASALNTEAFF
cdr3_nt: TGCAGTGCTAGTGCCCTTAACACTGAAGCTTTCTTT

j_call: TRBJ2-1
v_call: TRBV4-2
cdr3_length: 13
d_call: TRBD2
clone_size: NA
cdr3_aa: CASSQVGGRGQFF
cdr3_nt: TGTGCCAGCAGCCAAGTTGGCGGGAGGGGGCAGTTCTTC

j_call: TRBJ2-1
v_call: TRBV5-1
cdr3_length: 15
d_call: TRBD2
clone_size: NA
cdr3_aa: CASSAVAGEINEQFF
cdr3_nt: TGCGCCAGCAGCGCCGTAGCGGGAGAGATCAATGAGCAGTTCTTC

j_call: TRBJ2-7
v_call: TRBV7-3
cdr3_length: 13
d_call: NA
clone_size: once
cdr3_aa: CASSLKPGIEQYF
cdr3_nt: TGTGCCAGCAGCTTAAAGCCGGGGATCGAGCAGTACTTC

j_call: TRBJ2-5
v_call: TRBV5-4
cdr3_length: 16
d_call: TRBD2
clone_size: NA
cdr3_aa: CASSWYGLAGPETQYF
cdr3_nt: TGTGCCAGCAGCTGGTATGGACTAGCGGGCCCAGAGACCCAGTACTTC

j_call: TRBJ1-5
v_call: TRBV6-5
cdr3_length: 14
d_call: NA
clone_size: NA
cdr3_aa: CASSYSAGDQPQHF
cdr3_nt: TGTGCCAGCAGTTACTCAGCCGGGGATCAGCCCCAGCATTTT